This is a list of T cell receptor beta chains from one sample in a study of somatic mutations in T cells in chronic GVHD. Libraries were prepared by immunoSEQ multiplex PCR; TCRdb keeps only in-frame clonotypes and omits some of them. The table records 11,000 to 15,000 clones, roughly 78% of them present only once. Sequenced material: Vbeta20-negative CD4+ T cells from blood. The receptors here all came from a male patient in his 50s with chronic graft-versus-host disease. The T cells may partly be graft donor cells. The CDR3 runs from the conserved cysteine through the conserved F or W. D genes are given only for firm matches. Part of the rows lack a size; the others show once, few, many or a class for expanded clones.

>TRBJ1-1|TRBD1|TRBV19|-
TGTGCCACCTACCTTACGGGACAGATGAACACTGAAGCTTTCTTT
CATYLTGQMNTEAFF
>TRBJ1-2|-|TRBV6-1|-
TGTGCCAGCAGTGGGACAGCTAACTATGGCTACACCTTC
CASSGTANYGYTF
>TRBJ2-7|TRBD2|TRBV27|-
TGTGCCAGCAGCCATAGCGGGAGGGCCAGCGAGCAGTACTTC
CASSHSGRASEQYF
>TRBJ1-3|-|TRBV5-5|-
TGTGCCAGCAGCCGGGACAATTCTTACTCTGGAAACACCATATATTTT
CASSRDNSYSGNTIYF
>TRBJ2-5|TRBD1|TRBV28|-
TGTGCCAGCAGTCCATTAGGCCGGACAGGGGTAGAGCAGTACTTC
CASSPLGRTGVEQYF
>TRBJ1-1|-|TRBV23-1|-
TGCGCCAGCAGTCTGACCCCCAGGTTGAACACTGAAGCTTTCTTT
CASSLTPRLNTEAFF
>TRBJ2-3|TRBD1|TRBV5-6|-
TGTGCCAGCACCCATGGTGGGACAGGCTTCACAGATACGCAGTATTTT
CASTHGGTGFTDTQYF
>TRBJ1-5|-|TRBV5-4|-
TGTGCCAGCAGCCTAAGGGAGAATAGCAATCAGCCCCAGCATTTT
CASSLRENSNQPQHF
>TRBJ1-1|-|TRBV7-9|-
TGTGCCAGCAGCTTAGGAGGGCAGAAAGCTTTCTTT
CASSLGGQKAFF
>TRBJ2-5|TRBD1|TRBV29-1|few
TGCAGCGTTGAAGAGGGACAGGGGAATCGCGGTACAGAGACCCAGTACTTC
CSVEEGQGNRGTETQYF
>TRBJ1-1|TRBD1|TRBV19|-
TGTGCCAGTAGTATTGGACAGGGGAACACTGAAGCTTTCTTT
CASSIGQGNTEAFF
>TRBJ1-6|-|TRBV18|-
TGTGCCAGCTCACCACTAAAAGACAGGACGTCACCCCTCCACTTT
CASSPLKDRTSPLHF
>TRBJ1-6|-|TRBV4-1|-
TGCGCCAGCAGCCAAACCCGACAGGAGAGCTCCTATAATTCACCCCTCCACTTT
CASSQTRQESSYNSPLHF
>TRBJ2-1|-|TRBV14|-
TGTGCCAGCAGCCAACAGGGAGGAGGTGAGCAGTTCTTC
CASSQQGGGEQFF
>TRBJ2-3|TRBD1|TRBV9|-
TGTGCCAGCAGCGCGACAGGGAGCACAGATACGCAGTATTTT
CASSATGSTDTQYF
>TRBJ1-1|-|TRBV4-1|-
TGCGCCAGCAGCCAAAGGTTGGCAGGCCACACTGAAGCTTTCTTT
CASSQRLAGHTEAFF
>TRBJ2-1|-|TRBV10-3|-
TGTGCCATCAAAGAATCCGGGGGCTCCTACAATGAGCAGTTCTTC
CAIKESGGSYNEQFF
>TRBJ1-1|TRBD1|TRBV5-4|-
TGTGCCAGCAGCCTGACAGGGAGGATGGGCACTGAAGCTTTCTTT
CASSLTGRMGTEAFF
>TRBJ1-1|-|TRBV7-2|-
TGTGCCAGCAGCTTATTAGGGCGGGACACTGAAGCTTTCTTT
CASSLLGRDTEAFF
>TRBJ2-1|TRBD1|TRBV10-3|few
TGTGCCATCACCGGGACAGGAGGGGGTGAGCAGTTCTTC
CAITGTGGGEQFF
>TRBJ1-1|-|TRBV29-1|-
TGCAGCGTGCGCGGGGGGCAGGACACTGAAGCTTTCTTT
CSVRGGQDTEAFF
>TRBJ2-7|TRBD2|TRBV7-2|-
TGTGCCAGCAGCTGGACTAGCGGGAGCTACGAGCAGTACTTC
CASSWTSGSYEQYF
>TRBJ2-5|-|TRBV7-2|few
TGTGCCAGCAGCGCACAGGGTGCCCAAGAGACCCAGTACTTC
CASSAQGAQETQYF
>TRBJ2-1|-|TRBV5-6|-
TGTGCCAGCAGCTCACGGCGGGCAGAGAACAATGAGCAGTTCTTC
CASSSRRAENNEQFF
>TRBJ1-5|-|TRBV27|-
TGTGCCAGCAGCTTCGACAGAGATCAGCCCCAGCATTTT
CASSFDRDQPQHF
>TRBJ1-2|-|TRBV19|-
TGTGCCAGTAGCGCCGCAGGCGACTATGGCTACACCTTC
CASSAAGDYGYTF
>TRBJ2-5|-|TRBV11-2|-
TGTGCCAGCAGCTTAGAGAGGGCAGGGAGGTTCGAGACCCAGTACTTC
CASSLERAGRFETQYF
>TRBJ2-7|TRBD1|TRBV23-1|-
TGCGCCAGCAGTCAATCGATCCAGGGGGCCGTCGAGCAGTACTTC
CASSQSIQGAVEQYF
>TRBJ1-2|TRBD1|TRBV6-5|-
TGTGCCAGCAGTTACGGAACAGGGGCCGGATATGGCTACACCTTC
CASSYGTGAGYGYTF
>TRBJ2-5|TRBD2|TRBV28|-
TGTGCCAGCACCTACCCCGGACTAGGGGAAGAGACCCAGTACTTC
CASTYPGLGEETQYF
>TRBJ1-2|-|TRBV28|few
TGTGCCAGCAGTGGCACAGGGTATGGCTACACCTTC
CASSGTGYGYTF
>TRBJ1-3|TRBD1|TRBV19|-
TGTGCCAGTAGTATAAGGGACAGGGGATCCCGAGGAAACACCATATATTTT
CASSIRDRGSRGNTIYF
>TRBJ2-4|TRBD2|TRBV4-3|-
TGCGCCAGCAGCCAAGAAACTAGCGGCTTCTCCACCCAAAACATTCAGTACTTC
CASSQETSGFSTQNIQYF
>TRBJ1-5|-|TRBV28|once
TGTGCCAGCAGTTTAATCGCCGGGCGCGGGCAGCATTTT
CASSLIAGRGQHF
>TRBJ1-1|-|TRBV28|-
TGTGCCAGCAGTTTACCGGATCAGGGCAACACTGAAGCTTTCTTT
CASSLPDQGNTEAFF
>TRBJ2-3|TRBD1|TRBV19|-
TGTGCCAGTAGAAAGAGACAGGGTATACCAGATACGCAGTATTTT
CASRKRQGIPDTQYF
>TRBJ2-2|TRBD1|TRBV2|few
TGTGCCAGCGGGGGGACAGGGAGGATGGCCGGGGAGCTGTTTTTT
CASGGTGRMAGELFF
>TRBJ2-7|TRBD1|TRBV28|-
TGTGCCAGCAGTTTAGGACAGGGGGCCACCGAGCAGTACTTC
CASSLGQGATEQYF
>TRBJ1-1|TRBD1|TRBV13|-
TGTGCCAGCAGCTTGACAGGGCTGAACACTGAAGCTTTCTTT
CASSLTGLNTEAFF
>TRBJ2-7|TRBD2|TRBV6-1|-
TGTGCCAGCATCCAGCGGGAGTACGAGCAGTACTTC
CASIQREYEQYF
>TRBJ2-5|TRBD1|TRBV10-3|-
TGTGCCATCAGTGACGGGTCCAGGGGGGAGACCCAGTACTTC
CAISDGSRGETQYF
>TRBJ2-7|-|TRBV19|-
TGTGCCAGTAGTATTGAGGCAGGGACTGGCGAGCAGTACTTC
CASSIEAGTGEQYF
>TRBJ2-1|-|TRBV19|once
TGTGCCAGTAGTATTCCCTACCGGTTGGGAGAGGGTTACAATGAGCAGTTCTTC
CASSIPYRLGEGYNEQFF